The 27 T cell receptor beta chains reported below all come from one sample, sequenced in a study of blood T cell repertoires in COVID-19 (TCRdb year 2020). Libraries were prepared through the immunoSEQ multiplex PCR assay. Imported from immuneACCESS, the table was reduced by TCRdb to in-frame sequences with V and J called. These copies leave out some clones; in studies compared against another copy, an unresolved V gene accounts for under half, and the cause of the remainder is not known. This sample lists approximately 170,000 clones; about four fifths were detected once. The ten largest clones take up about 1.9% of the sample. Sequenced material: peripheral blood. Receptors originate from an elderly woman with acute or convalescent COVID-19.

The CDR3 nucleotides are TGTGCCAGCAGCTCGGCCTCGATTAGCGGGAGAAGAGAGACCCAGTACTTC. This codes for CASSSASISGRRETQYF. The V gene is TRBV5-4, the J gene TRBJ2-5; 9 bases line up with TRBD2. The V and J ends lost 3 bases and 4 bases, in that order; junction bases with no gene match: 13. This CDR3 is 17 amino acids long. Germline V gene sequence: CDR1 SGHNT, CDR2 YYREEE (reference sequence).

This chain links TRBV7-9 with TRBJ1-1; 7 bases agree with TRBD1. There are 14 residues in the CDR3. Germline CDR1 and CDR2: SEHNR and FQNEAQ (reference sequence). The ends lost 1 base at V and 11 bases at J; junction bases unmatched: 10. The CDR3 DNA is TGTGCCAGCAGCTTAGGACAGGGTAATTCTGTTGCTTTCTTT. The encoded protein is CASSLGQGNSVAFF. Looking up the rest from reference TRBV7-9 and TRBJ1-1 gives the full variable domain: DTGVSQNPRHKITKRGQNVTFRCDPISEHNRLYWYRQTLGQGPEFLTYFQNEAQLEKSRLLSDRFSAERPKGSFSTLEIQRTEQGDSAMYLCASSLGQGNSVAFFGQGTRLTVV.

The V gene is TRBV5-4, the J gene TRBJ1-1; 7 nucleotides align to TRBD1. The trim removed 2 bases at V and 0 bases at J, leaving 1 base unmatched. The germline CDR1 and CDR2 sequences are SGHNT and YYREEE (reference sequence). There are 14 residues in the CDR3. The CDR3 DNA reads TGTGCCAGCAGCTTAGACAGGGTGAACACTGAAGCTTTCTTT. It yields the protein CASSLDRVNTEAFF.

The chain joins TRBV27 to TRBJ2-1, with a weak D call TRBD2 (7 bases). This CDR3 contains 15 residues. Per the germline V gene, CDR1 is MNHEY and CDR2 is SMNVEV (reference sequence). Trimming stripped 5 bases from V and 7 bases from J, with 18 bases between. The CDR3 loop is CASSLSGGRWNEQFF. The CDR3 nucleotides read TGTGCCAGCAGTCTGTCGGGGGGCAGGTGGAATGAGCAGTTCTTC.

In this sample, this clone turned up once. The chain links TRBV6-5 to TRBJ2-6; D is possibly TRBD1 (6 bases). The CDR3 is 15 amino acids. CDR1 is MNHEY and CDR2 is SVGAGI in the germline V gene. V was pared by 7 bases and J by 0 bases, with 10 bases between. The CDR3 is CASKLGGSGANVLTF. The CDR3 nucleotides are TGTGCCAGCAAGTTAGGGGGCTCTGGGGCCAACGTCCTGACTTTC.

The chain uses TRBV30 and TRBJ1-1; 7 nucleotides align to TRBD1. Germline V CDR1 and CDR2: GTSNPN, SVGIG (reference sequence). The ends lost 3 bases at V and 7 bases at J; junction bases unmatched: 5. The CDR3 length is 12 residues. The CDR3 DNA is TGTGCCTGGAGGAGACAGGGTATTGAAGCTTTCTTT. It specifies CAWRRQGIEAFF. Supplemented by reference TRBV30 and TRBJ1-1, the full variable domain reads SQTIHQWPATLVQPVGSPLSLECTVEGTSNPNLYWYRQAAGRGLQLLFYSVGIGQISSEVPQNLSASRPQDRQFILSSKKLLLSDSGFYLCAWRRQGIEAFFGQGTRLTVV.

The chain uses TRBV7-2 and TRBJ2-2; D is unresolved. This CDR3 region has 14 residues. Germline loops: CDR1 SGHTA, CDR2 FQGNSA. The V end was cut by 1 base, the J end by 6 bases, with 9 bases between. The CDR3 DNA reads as TGTGCCAGCAGCTTAGGGGCGCCCGCCGGGGAGCTGTTTTTT. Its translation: CASSLGAPAGELFF.

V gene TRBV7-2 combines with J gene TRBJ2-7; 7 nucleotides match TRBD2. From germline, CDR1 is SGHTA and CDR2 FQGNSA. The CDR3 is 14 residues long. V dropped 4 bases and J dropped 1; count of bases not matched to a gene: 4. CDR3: CASSSRGGSYEQYF. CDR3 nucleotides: TGTGCCAGCAGCTCTCGCGGGGGATCCTACGAGCAGTACTTC.

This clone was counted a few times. The CDR3 loop reads CASSPSTGGRDGYTF. The CDR3 nucleotides are TGTGCCAGTAGTCCCTCGACAGGGGGCAGGGATGGCTACACCTTC. V gene TRBV19 combines with J gene TRBJ1-2, with 10 bases identical to TRBD1. The CDR3 sequence is 15 residues long. The germline V gene has CDR1 LNHDA and CDR2 SQIVND (reference sequence). V was pared by 5 bases and J by 6 bases, with 9 bases of the junction left unmatched. Looking up the rest from reference TRBV19 and TRBJ1-2 gives the full variable domain: DGGITQSPKYLFRKEGQNVTLSCEQNLNHDAMYWYRQDPGQGLRLIYYSQIVNDFQKGDIAEGYSVSREKKESFPLTVTSAQKNPTAFYLCASSPSTGGRDGYTFGSGTRLTVV.

The CDR3 nucleotides are TGTGCCAGCAGCGTAGGTCACAGGGCGGGGAACACTGAAGCTTTCTTT. This sequence encodes CASSVGHRAGNTEAFF. The rearrangement uses TRBV9 and TRBJ1-1; D possibly corresponds to TRBD1 (6 bases). This CDR3 has 16 amino acids. V was pared by 0 bases and J by 1 base, with 13 bases between. Per the germline V gene, CDR1 is SGDLS and CDR2 is YYNGEE.

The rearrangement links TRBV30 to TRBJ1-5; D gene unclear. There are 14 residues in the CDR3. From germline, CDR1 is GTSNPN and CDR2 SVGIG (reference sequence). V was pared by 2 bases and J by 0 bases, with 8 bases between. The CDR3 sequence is CAWSPLHSNQPQHF. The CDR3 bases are TGTGCCTGGAGTCCGTTACATAGCAATCAGCCCCAGCATTTT.

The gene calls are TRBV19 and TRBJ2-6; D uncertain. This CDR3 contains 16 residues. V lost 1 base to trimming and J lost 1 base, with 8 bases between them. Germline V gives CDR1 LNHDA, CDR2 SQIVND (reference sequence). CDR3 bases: TGTGCCAGTAGTATAGCGGGTCAGTCTGGGGCCAACGTCCTGACTTTC. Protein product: CASSIAGQSGANVLTF.

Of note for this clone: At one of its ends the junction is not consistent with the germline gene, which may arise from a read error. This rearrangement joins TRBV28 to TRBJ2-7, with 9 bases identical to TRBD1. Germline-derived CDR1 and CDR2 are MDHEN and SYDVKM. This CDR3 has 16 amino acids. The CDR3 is CASSLNRGPYTPEPYF. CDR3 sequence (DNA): TGTGCCAGCAGTTTAAACAGGGGGCCTTATACCCCTGAGCCGTACTTC. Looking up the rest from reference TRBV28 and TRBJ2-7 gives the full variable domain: DVKVTQSSRYLVKRTGEKVFLECVQDMDHENMFWYRQDPGLGLRLIYFSYDVKMKEKGDIPEGYSVSREKKERFSLILESASTNQTSMYLCASSLNRGPYTPEPYFGPGTRLTVT.

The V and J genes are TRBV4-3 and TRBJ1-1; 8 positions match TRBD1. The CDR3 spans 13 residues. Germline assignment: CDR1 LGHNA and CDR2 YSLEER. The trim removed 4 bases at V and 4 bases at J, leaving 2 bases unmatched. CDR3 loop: CASSLDRVTEAFF. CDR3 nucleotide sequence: TGCGCCAGCAGCCTGGACAGGGTCACTGAAGCTTTCTTT.

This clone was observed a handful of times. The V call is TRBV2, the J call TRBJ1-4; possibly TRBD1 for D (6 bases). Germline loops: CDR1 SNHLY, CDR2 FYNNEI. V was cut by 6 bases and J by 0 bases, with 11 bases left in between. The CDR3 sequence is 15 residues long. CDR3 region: CASRMTGATNEKLFF. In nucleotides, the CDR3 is TGTGCCAGCAGGATGACAGGTGCAACTAATGAAAAACTGTTTTTT.

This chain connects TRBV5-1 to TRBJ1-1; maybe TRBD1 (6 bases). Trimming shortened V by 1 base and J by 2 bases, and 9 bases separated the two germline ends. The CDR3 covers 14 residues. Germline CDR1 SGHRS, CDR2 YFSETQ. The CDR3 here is CASSLSGANTEAFF. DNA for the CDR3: TGCGCCAGCAGCTTGTCAGGGGCAAACACTGAAGCTTTCTTT.

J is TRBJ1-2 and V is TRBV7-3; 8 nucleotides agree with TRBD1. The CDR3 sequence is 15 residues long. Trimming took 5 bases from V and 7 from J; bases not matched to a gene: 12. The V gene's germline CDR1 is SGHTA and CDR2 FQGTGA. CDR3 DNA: TGTGCCAGCAGCCCGCAGGGGGCCCCGAGGAGTGGCTACACCTTC. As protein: CASSPQGAPRSGYTF.

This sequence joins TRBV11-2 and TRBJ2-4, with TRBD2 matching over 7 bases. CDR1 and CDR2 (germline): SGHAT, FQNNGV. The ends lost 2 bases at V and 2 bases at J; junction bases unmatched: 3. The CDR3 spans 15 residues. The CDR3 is CASSLLGGSKNIQYF. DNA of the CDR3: TGTGCCAGCAGCTTATTGGGGGGGTCCAAAAACATTCAGTACTTC.

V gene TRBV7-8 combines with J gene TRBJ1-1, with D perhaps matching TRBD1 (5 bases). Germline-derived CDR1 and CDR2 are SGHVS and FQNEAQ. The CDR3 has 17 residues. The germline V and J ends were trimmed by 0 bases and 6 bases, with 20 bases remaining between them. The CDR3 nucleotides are TGTGCCAGCAGCTTAGCTGGCGGGGGGGGAACAAAGGCTGAAGCTTTCTTT. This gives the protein CASSLAGGGGTKAEAFF.

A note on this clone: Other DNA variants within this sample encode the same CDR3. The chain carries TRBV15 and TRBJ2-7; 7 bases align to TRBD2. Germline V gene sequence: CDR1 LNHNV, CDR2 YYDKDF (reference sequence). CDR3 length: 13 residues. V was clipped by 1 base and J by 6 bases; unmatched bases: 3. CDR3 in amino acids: CATSRAGGGEQYF. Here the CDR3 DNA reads TGTGCCACCAGCAGAGCGGGGGGTGGCGAGCAGTACTTC.

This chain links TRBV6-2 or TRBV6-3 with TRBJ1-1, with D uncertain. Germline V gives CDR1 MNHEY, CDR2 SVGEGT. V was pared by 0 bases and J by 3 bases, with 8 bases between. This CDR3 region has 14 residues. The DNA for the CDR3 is TGTGCCAGCAGTTACTCCCCTATGGACACTGAAGCTTTCTTT. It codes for CASSYSPMDTEAFF.

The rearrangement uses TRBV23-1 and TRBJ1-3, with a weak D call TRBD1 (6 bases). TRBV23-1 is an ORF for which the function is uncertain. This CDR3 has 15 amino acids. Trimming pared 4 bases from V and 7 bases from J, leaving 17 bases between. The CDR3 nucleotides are TGCGCCAGCAGTCCCCCGGGAGGGCAGGGGAACACCATATATTTT. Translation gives CASSPPGGQGNTIYF.

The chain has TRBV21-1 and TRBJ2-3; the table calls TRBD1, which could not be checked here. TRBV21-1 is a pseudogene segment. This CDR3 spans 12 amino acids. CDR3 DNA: TGTGCCGACCGCAAGGGGTCGTATACGCAGTATTTT. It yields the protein CADRKGSYTQYF.

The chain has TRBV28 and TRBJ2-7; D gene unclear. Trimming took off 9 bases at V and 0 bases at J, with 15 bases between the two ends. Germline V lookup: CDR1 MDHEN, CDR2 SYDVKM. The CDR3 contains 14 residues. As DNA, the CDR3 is TGTGCCAGTCAGAGGTCCTCCGCCTCCTACGAGCAGTACTTC. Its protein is CASQRSSASYEQYF.

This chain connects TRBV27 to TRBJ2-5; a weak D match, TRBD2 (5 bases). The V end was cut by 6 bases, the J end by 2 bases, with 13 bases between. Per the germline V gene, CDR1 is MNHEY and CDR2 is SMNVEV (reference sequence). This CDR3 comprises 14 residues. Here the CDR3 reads CASRLNGIQETQYF. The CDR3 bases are TGTGCCAGCAGACTCAACGGGATACAAGAGACCCAGTACTTC.

CDR3 in amino acids: CSAPEGGGYTF. The CDR3 DNA is TGCAGTGCTCCTGAAGGGGGCGGCTACACCTTC. This chain links TRBV20-1 with TRBJ1-2; 7 bases match TRBD1. Trimming took 5 bases from V and 8 from J; bases not matched to a gene: 5. The germline V gene has CDR1 DFQATT and CDR2 SNEGSKA (reference sequence). CDR3 size: 11 residues.

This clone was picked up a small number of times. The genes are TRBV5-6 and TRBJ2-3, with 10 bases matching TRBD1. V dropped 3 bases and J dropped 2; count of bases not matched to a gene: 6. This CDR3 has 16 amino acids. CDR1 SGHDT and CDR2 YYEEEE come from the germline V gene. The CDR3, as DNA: TGTGCCAGCAGCTCCCGGACAGGGGGGTCCACAGATACGCAGTATTTT. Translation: CASSSRTGGSTDTQYF.